This T cell receptor (beta chain) was captured in a study of spatial heterogeneity in lung cancer. On the study more broadly: The donor group consisted of 72 patients who had untreated, early-stage non-small cell lung cancer. Sequenced were any available follow-up PBMC samples, which had been obtained a median of approximately 23 months after resection. The study, taken as a whole, reports: Ubiquitous expanded tumor TCRs were observed in blood more at resection than follow-up.

TCRdb re-called the 5' RACE reads through MiXCR, storing one row per CDR3 protein. Of 20,000 to 25,000 distinct CDR3 sequences in the sample, 8.5% to 10% are singletons; the top ten hold about 20%. Sample time point: blood at routine non-recurrence follow-up after resection. Sequencing of whole RNA from tumor, nontumor lung or frozen PBMC involved no sorting. This clonotype was picked up many times. Its target is not known. The TCR comes from a male donor with early-stage non-small cell lung cancer. This specimen consisted of PBMCs, obtained at follow-up.

CDR3 in DNA: TGTGCCAGCAGTGGGAGACTGGACAGCAATAATGAAAAACTGTTTTTT. This sequence encodes CASSGRLDSNNEKLFF. The chain employs TRBV27 and TRBJ1-4; D perhaps matches TRBD1 (6 bases). Germline CDR1 is MNHEY and CDR2 is SMNVEV (reference sequence). V shed 5 bases and J shed 4 bases, with 17 bases lying between them. The CDR3 spans 16 residues.